These 8 T cell receptor beta chains originate from one sample sequenced in a study of breast tumors, draining lymph nodes, adjacent tissues. TCRdb ran MiXCR on the multiplex PCR reads and lists one entry per CDR3 protein. The data show 50,000 to 75,000 distinct CDR3 sequences, with roughly 57% seen just once and around 20% held by the top ten. Source material: breast tumor tissue. These receptors came from a female donor with breast cancer. Some clones in this sample may be carry-over from other donors' samples.

This clonotype was detected only a few times. V and J are TRBV2 and TRBJ1-6; 9 nucleotides line up with TRBD1. This CDR3 region has 16 residues. V trimming: 3 bases; J trimming: 8 bases; junction bases outside the gene matches: 8. Germline V lookup: CDR1 SNHLY, CDR2 FYNNEI. The CDR3 DNA reads TGTGCCAGCAGTGAGAGGACAGGGGAACCGGATTCACCCCTCCACTTT. Translated, it gives CASSERTGEPDSPLHF.

The rearrangement links TRBV11-2 to TRBJ2-5, with TRBD2 as a possible D gene (6 bases). Trimming cost V 5 bases and J 4 bases, with 17 bases left between them. CDR3 length: 15 residues. The germline V gene encodes CDR1 SGHAT and CDR2 FQNNGV. CDR3 loop: CASSPDGTWGETQYF. CDR3 nucleotide sequence: TGTGCCAGCAGCCCTGATGGGACTTGGGGAGAGACCCAGTACTTC.

This clonotype has a count of ten or more. J is TRBJ2-1 and V is TRBV30; D may match TRBD1 or TRBD2 (6 bases each). Germline V lookup: CDR1 GTSNPN, CDR2 SVGIG (reference sequence). Trimming pared 1 base from V and 15 bases from J, leaving 25 bases between. The CDR3 covers 15 residues. CDR3 in DNA: TGTGCCTGGAGTGGGGACTTTTCGGCAGGGGTACAGCGGTTCTTC. Translated, it gives CAWSGDFSAGVQRFF.

This chain joins TRBV5-1 and TRBJ2-1; 11 bases align to TRBD1. The germline V gene has CDR1 SGHRS and CDR2 YFSETQ. The CDR3 has 15 amino acids. Unmatched junction bases numbered 8, after V lost 4 bases and J lost 8 bases. The CDR3 region is CASSPGTGGIDEQFF. CDR3 in DNA: TGCGCCAGCAGCCCCGGGACAGGGGGAATCGATGAGCAGTTCTTC.

V usage is TRBV29-1 and J usage is TRBJ1-2; TRBD1 aligns across 7 bases. Germline lookup yields CDR1 SQVTM and CDR2 ANQGSEA. V gave up 4 bases and J gave up 3 bases; unmatched junction bases: 2. The CDR3 sequence is 12 residues long. Written as DNA, the CDR3 is TGCAGCGTTGGAGGGGGCGACTATGGCTACACCTTC. Translation: CSVGGGDYGYTF.

The chain couples TRBV2 to TRBJ1-3; D unresolved. There are 14 residues in the CDR3. From germline, CDR1 is SNHLY and CDR2 FYNNEI. V was pared by 3 bases and J by 0 bases, with 6 bases between. The CDR3 reads CASSDRSSGNTIYF. The CDR3 nucleotides read TGTGCCAGCAGTGACAGATCCTCTGGAAACACCATATATTTT.

Notes on this clonotype: This may arise from a read error, as a much more abundant clone is one base away. Since the CDR3 does not end with the conserved phenylalanine or tryptophan, this likely comes from a read error. The rearrangement joins TRBV27 to TRBJ2-6, with no clear D. Germline V gene sequence: CDR1 MNHEY, CDR2 SMNVEV (reference sequence). CDR3 length equals 15 residues. Deletions cut 6 bases from V and 0 bases from J, with 9 bases between. CDR3 sequence: CASSIVSSGANVLTL. CDR3 bases: TGTGCCAGCAGCATTGTCTCCTCTGGGGCCAACGTCCTGACTCTC.

The sample holds many counts of this clonotype. Lacking the conserved final phenylalanine or tryptophan, this CDR3 likely reflects a read error. The chain recombines TRBV4-3 with TRBJ2-5; the D gene is possibly TRBD1 (5 bases). This CDR3 spans 15 amino acids. Per the germline V gene, CDR1 is LGHNA and CDR2 is YSLEER. CDR3 sequence: CVSSQDTGPRETQYL. As DNA, the CDR3 is TGCGTCAGCAGCCAAGACACAGGTCCCCGGGAGACCCAGTACCTC.